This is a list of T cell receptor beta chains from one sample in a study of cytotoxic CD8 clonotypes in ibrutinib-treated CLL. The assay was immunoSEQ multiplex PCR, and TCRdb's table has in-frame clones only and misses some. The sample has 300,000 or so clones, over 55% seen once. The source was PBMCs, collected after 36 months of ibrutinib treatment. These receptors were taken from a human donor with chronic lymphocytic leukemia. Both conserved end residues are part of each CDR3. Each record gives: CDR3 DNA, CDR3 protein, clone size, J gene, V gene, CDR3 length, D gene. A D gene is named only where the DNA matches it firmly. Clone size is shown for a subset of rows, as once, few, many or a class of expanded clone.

CDR3nt: TGTGCCAGCAGTCCTGGACAGGGGGTTTTTTTGGAGACCCAGTACTTC
CDR3aa: CASSPGQGVFLETQYF
abundance: .
j_gene: TRBJ2-5
v_gene: TRBV27
len: 16
d_gene: TRBD1

CDR3nt: TGTGCCAGCAGTGAGGAGGGGGCGGGGAATGAGCAGTTCTTC
CDR3aa: CASSEEGAGNEQFF
abundance: .
j_gene: TRBJ2-1
v_gene: TRBV2
len: 14
d_gene: .

CDR3nt: TGTGCCAGCAGGGTGGTCCGGGGCTACACCTTC
CDR3aa: CASRVVRGYTF
abundance: few
j_gene: TRBJ1-2
v_gene: TRBV2
len: 11
d_gene: .

CDR3nt: TGTGCCAGCAGCTTGGCGGGGAACCATGGCTACACCTTC
CDR3aa: CASSLAGNHGYTF
abundance: .
j_gene: TRBJ1-2
v_gene: TRBV7-2
len: 13
d_gene: .

CDR3nt: TGTGCCAGCAGCGTAAGAGGAGCTAGCGGGGGTGCTCGCACAGATACGCAGTATTTT
CDR3aa: CASSVRGASGGARTDTQYF
abundance: .
j_gene: TRBJ2-3
v_gene: TRBV9
len: 19
d_gene: TRBD2

CDR3nt: TGCGCCAGCAGCCAAGATTATGCTCTCCCAGATACGCAGTATTTT
CDR3aa: CASSQDYALPDTQYF
abundance: .
j_gene: TRBJ2-3
v_gene: TRBV4-3
len: 15
d_gene: .

CDR3nt: TGTGCCAGCAGTAAACCCGGGACAGACAATGAAAAACTGTTTTTT
CDR3aa: CASSKPGTDNEKLFF
abundance: .
j_gene: TRBJ1-4
v_gene: TRBV6-6
len: 15
d_gene: TRBD1

CDR3nt: TGTGCCAGCAGTATACATCTCGACAGCTCTGGAAACACCATATATTTT
CDR3aa: CASSIHLDSSGNTIYF
abundance: .
j_gene: TRBJ1-3
v_gene: TRBV7-2
len: 16
d_gene: .

CDR3nt: TGCAGCGTTGAAGATGTCACCTACACCGGGGAGCTGTTTTTT
CDR3aa: CSVEDVTYTGELFF
abundance: few
j_gene: TRBJ2-2
v_gene: TRBV29-1
len: 14
d_gene: .

CDR3nt: TGTGCCAGCAGCTTACTCCGGGTTCAAGAGACCCAGTACTTC
CDR3aa: CASSLLRVQETQYF
abundance: .
j_gene: TRBJ2-5
v_gene: TRBV7-2
len: 14
d_gene: .

CDR3nt: TGTGCCAGCAAGTGGGCAGCCTTGACCGGGGAGCTGTTTTTT
CDR3aa: CASKWAALTGELFF
abundance: .
j_gene: TRBJ2-2
v_gene: TRBV27
len: 14
d_gene: .

CDR3nt: TGTGCCAGTACCCCCGGCGAGCCTATCTATGACTACACCTTC
CDR3aa: CASTPGEPIYDYTF
abundance: few
j_gene: TRBJ1-2
v_gene: TRBV19
len: 14
d_gene: .

CDR3nt: TGTGCCACCAGCAGAGAAGGTAGCGGGAGGGGCGAGCAGTACTTC
CDR3aa: CATSREGSGRGEQYF
abundance: .
j_gene: TRBJ2-7
v_gene: TRBV15
len: 15
d_gene: TRBD2

CDR3nt: TGCAGTGCTGCCAGAGCAGATACGCAGTATTTT
CDR3aa: CSAARADTQYF
abundance: .
j_gene: TRBJ2-3
v_gene: TRBV20-1
len: 11
d_gene: .

CDR3nt: TGTGCCACCAGCAGACACGGCGAAAAAGAGACCCAGTACTTC
CDR3aa: CATSRHGEKETQYF
abundance: .
j_gene: TRBJ2-5
v_gene: TRBV15
len: 14
d_gene: .

CDR3nt: TGTGCCAGCACCCGACAGGGATACGAGCAGTACTTC
CDR3aa: CASTRQGYEQYF
abundance: .
j_gene: TRBJ2-7
v_gene: TRBV28
len: 12
d_gene: TRBD1